These 18 T cell receptor beta chains originate from one sample sequenced in a study of T cells in narcolepsy. Libraries were prepared by immunoSEQ multiplex PCR; TCRdb keeps only in-frame clonotypes and omits some of them. Of some 23,000 clones listed, just under 85% are singletons. The sequencing input was CD45RA- memory CD4+ T cells from PBMCs. These receptors originate from a human donor with narcolepsy.

This chain connects TRBV7-8 to TRBJ1-2, with a possible D match to TRBD1 (5 bases). This CDR3 has 14 residues. Germline CDR1 SGHVS, CDR2 FQNEAQ. The V end lost 2 bases, the J end lost 5 bases, and 12 bases lay between the germline ends. The CDR3 coding sequence is TGTGCCAGCAGCTTAAGGGGCCCCGAGTATGGCTACACCTTC. Its protein is CASSLRGPEYGYTF.

The V and J genes are TRBV7-2 and TRBJ2-1; D remains unclear. Trimming cost V 5 bases and J 9 bases, with 8 bases left between them. The CDR3 spans 11 residues. CDR1 SGHTA and CDR2 FQGNSA come from the germline V gene. The CDR3 sequence: CASSPLGEQFF. The CDR3 nucleotides are TGTGCCAGCAGCCCGCTAGGTGAGCAGTTCTTC.

The V call is TRBV19, the J call TRBJ1-5; TRBD1 might be the D (6 bases). The CDR3 has 14 residues. V lost 5 bases and J lost 8, with 16 bases in between. CDR1 and CDR2 (germline): LNHDA, SQIVND (reference sequence). The CDR3, as DNA: TGTGCCAGTAGTTGGGTGGGGGGCCGGGAGCCCCAGCATTTT. Protein sequence: CASSWVGGREPQHF.

The V gene is TRBV29-1, the J gene TRBJ2-3, with D perhaps being TRBD1 or TRBD2 (6 bases each). V shed 7 bases and J shed 1 base, with 18 bases lying between them. Looked up from germline, CDR1 is SQVTM and CDR2 is ANQGSEA. The CDR3 contains 15 residues. CDR3 protein: CSGGEQGLGTDTQYF. CDR3 nucleotide sequence: TGCAGCGGCGGGGAACAGGGCCTCGGCACAGATACGCAGTATTTT.

The rearrangement joins TRBV28 to TRBJ1-2; D remains ambiguous. The CDR3 consists of 12 residues. Germline V gene sequence: CDR1 MDHEN, CDR2 SYDVKM. Trimming removed 4 bases at V and 14 bases at J, with 17 bases between. Here the CDR3 DNA reads TGTGCCAGCAGTTCGGGCTTTTATGGCTGGACCTTC. Its protein product is CASSSGFYGWTF.

The rearrangement uses TRBV4-1 and TRBJ2-7; 9 bases match TRBD2. The junction had 13 bases not matched to a gene; V was cut back by 4 bases and J by 6 bases. The germline CDR1 and CDR2 sequences are MGHRA and YSYEKL. The CDR3 covers 16 residues. The CDR3 loop reads CASSLEIGAAGGEQYF. In nucleotides, the CDR3 is TGCGCCAGCAGCCTGGAGATAGGAGCAGCGGGGGGCGAGCAGTACTTC.

Comments on this clone: Other DNA sequences in the same sample also yield this CDR3. The V gene is TRBV7-8, the J gene TRBJ2-2; 10 nucleotides line up with TRBD1. J lost 4 bases, V lost 5 bases, and 4 bases had no gene match. The CDR3 length is 15 residues. CDR1 is SGHVS and CDR2 is FQNEAQ in the germline V gene. CDR3 in amino acids: CASSPGQGGTGELFF. As DNA, the CDR3 is TGTGCCAGCAGCCCTGGACAGGGGGGCACCGGGGAGCTGTTTTTT.

About this clone: Distinct nucleotide sequences in the sample also encode this CDR3. V and J are TRBV12-2 and TRBJ2-5; the table names TRBD2, a call not compared with the DNA. TRBV12-2 is marked as a pseudogene. The CDR3 contains 18 residues. The chain's CDR3 is CARSLGAGSGGAQETQYF. The CDR3 nucleotides read TGTGCACGAAGTTTGGGGGCAGGGAGCGGGGGAGCCCAAGAGACCCAGTACTTC.

The chain combines TRBV7-6 with TRBJ1-5, with no clear D. Deletions cut 2 bases from V and 1 base from J, with 9 bases between. The CDR3 covers 15 residues. Germline V gene lookup returns CDR1 SGHVS and CDR2 FNYEAQ. The CDR3: CASSLSHASNQPQHF. The CDR3 region has the DNA TGTGCCAGCAGCTTAAGTCACGCCAGCAATCAGCCCCAGCATTTT.

The chain combines TRBV6-5 with TRBJ2-3; D is unclear. Germline values: CDR1 MNHEY, CDR2 SVGAGI. Between the trimmed V and J ends, which lost 6 bases and 2 bases, there was a span of 9 bases. This CDR3 region has 13 residues. The CDR3 DNA reads TGTGCCAGCAGCCTAGGCTTCACAGATACGCAGTATTTT. Translating gives CASSLGFTDTQYF.

DNA for the CDR3: TGTGCCAGCAGGTCGAGCACAGGGACATACGAGCAGTACTTC. It specifies CASRSSTGTYEQYF. This chain connects TRBV7-3 to TRBJ2-7; a weak D match, TRBD1 (6 bases). The CDR3 length is 14 residues. The ends were cut back, 6 bases at V and 4 bases at J, with 16 bases in the middle. Looked up from germline, CDR1 is SGHTA and CDR2 is FQGTGA.

The J gene is TRBJ2-1, the V gene TRBV6-6; D possibly corresponds to TRBD2 (5 bases). There are 11 residues in the CDR3. With 10 bases removed from V and 5 bases from J, the gap between germline ends came to 9 bases. Germline lookup yields CDR1 MNHNY and CDR2 SVGAGI (reference sequence). This chain's CDR3 is CAIGGNNEQFF. DNA for the CDR3: TGTGCCATTGGAGGAAACAATGAGCAGTTCTTC.

This clone has only a few counts. The chain has TRBV19 and TRBJ2-2; 9 bases are a match to TRBD1. Germline V CDR1 and CDR2: LNHDA, SQIVND (reference sequence). The CDR3 runs to 16 residues. The junction had 4 bases not matched to a gene; V was cut back by 1 base and J by 4 bases. This CDR3 is CASSIGPGQGTGELFF. Written as DNA, the CDR3 is TGTGCCAGTAGTATAGGTCCGGGACAGGGCACCGGGGAGCTGTTTTTT.

The rearrangement uses TRBV27 and TRBJ1-5; 9 bases agree with TRBD1. After removal of 3 bases from V and 3 bases from J, the junction contained 3 bases not matched to a gene. Per germline, CDR1 MNHEY and CDR2 SMNVEV (reference sequence). This CDR3 spans 15 amino acids. CDR3 sequence (DNA): TGTGCCAGCAGTTTGGGACAGGGCTTCAATCAGCCCCAGCATTTT. It codes for CASSLGQGFNQPQHF.

This chain connects TRBV7-2 to TRBJ1-6; D is unclear. This CDR3 is 15 amino acids long. V was shortened by 1 base and J by 4 bases, with 8 bases between the two germline ends. CDR1 SGHTA and CDR2 FQGNSA come from the germline V gene. The CDR3 is CASSLEGVYNSPLHF. The CDR3 coding sequence is TGTGCCAGCAGCTTAGAGGGCGTTTATAATTCACCCCTCCACTTT.

A single count supports this clone. CDR3 protein: CAWSSPPTDTQYF. For the CDR3, the DNA is TGTGCCTGGAGTTCTCCCCCCACAGATACGCAGTATTTT. This chain joins TRBV30 and TRBJ2-3, with D uncertain. The germline CDR1 and CDR2 sequences are GTSNPN and SVGIG (reference sequence). V shed 2 bases and J shed 2 bases, with 8 bases lying between them. The CDR3 totals 13 residues.

V gene TRBV6-5 combines with J gene TRBJ2-7; D is undetermined. CDR3 length equals 13 residues. Per germline, CDR1 MNHEY and CDR2 SVGAGI. V was cut by 5 bases and J by 3 bases, with 11 bases left in between. CDR3 protein: CASSHTWDYEQYF. The CDR3 nucleotides are TGTGCCAGCAGTCACACATGGGACTACGAGCAGTACTTC.

This clone was observed a handful of times. The chain joins TRBV19 to TRBJ1-2, with 7 bases identical to TRBD1. Germline-derived CDR1 and CDR2 are LNHDA and SQIVND (reference sequence). The CDR3 runs to 15 residues. After removal of 3 bases from V and 2 bases from J, the junction contained 6 bases not matched to a gene. The CDR3 spells CASSIYQGENYGYTF. As DNA, the CDR3 is TGTGCCAGTAGTATCTATCAGGGGGAGAACTATGGCTACACCTTC.